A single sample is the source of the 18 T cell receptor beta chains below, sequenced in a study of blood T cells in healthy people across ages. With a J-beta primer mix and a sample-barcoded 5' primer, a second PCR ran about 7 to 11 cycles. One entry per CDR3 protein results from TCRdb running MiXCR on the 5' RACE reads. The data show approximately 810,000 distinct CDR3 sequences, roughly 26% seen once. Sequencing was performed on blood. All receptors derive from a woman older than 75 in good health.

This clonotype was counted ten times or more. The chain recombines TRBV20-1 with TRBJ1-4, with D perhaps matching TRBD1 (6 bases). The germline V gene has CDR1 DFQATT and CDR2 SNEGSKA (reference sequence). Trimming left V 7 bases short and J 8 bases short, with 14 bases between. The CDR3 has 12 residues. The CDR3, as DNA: TGCAGTGGGGCGCAGGGGCGGGAAAAACTGTTTTTT. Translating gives CSGAQGREKLFF.

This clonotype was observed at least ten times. The CDR3, as DNA: TGTGCCAGCAGCCCAGACCGCGGGACAGTCTATGGCTACACCTTC. Its protein product is CASSPDRGTVYGYTF. The gene calls are TRBV7-9 and TRBJ1-2; 7 nucleotides agree with TRBD1. The CDR3 covers 15 residues. Germline trimming cut 5 bases from V and 4 bases from J; bases unmatched to any gene: 10. Germline CDR1 and CDR2: SEHNR and FQNEAQ (reference sequence).

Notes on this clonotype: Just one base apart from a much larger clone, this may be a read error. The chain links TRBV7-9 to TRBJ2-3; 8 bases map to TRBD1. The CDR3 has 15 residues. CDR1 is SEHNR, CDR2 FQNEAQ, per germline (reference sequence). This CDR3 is CAGSSRGLRTDTQYF. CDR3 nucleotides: TGTGCCGGCAGCTCCAGGGGGCTCCGCACAGATACGCAGTATTTT. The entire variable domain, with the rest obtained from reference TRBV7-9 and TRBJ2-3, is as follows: DTGVSQNPRHKITKRGQNVTFRCDPISEHNRLYWYRQTLGQGPEFLTYFQNEAQLEKSRLLSDRFSAERPKGSFSTLEIQRTEQGDSAMYLCAGSSRGLRTDTQYFGPGTRLTVL.

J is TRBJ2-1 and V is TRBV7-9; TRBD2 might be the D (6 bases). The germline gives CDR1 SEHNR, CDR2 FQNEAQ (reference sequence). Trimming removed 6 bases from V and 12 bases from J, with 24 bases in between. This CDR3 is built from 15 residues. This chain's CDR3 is CASRKPGLGYLGQFF. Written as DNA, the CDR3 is TGTGCCAGCAGGAAGCCGGGACTCGGCTATTTAGGGCAGTTCTTC.

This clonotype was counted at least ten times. The chain's CDR3 is CASSRGTQNVGVYEQYF. DNA for the CDR3: TGTGCCAGCAGCCGGGGGACGCAGAATGTCGGGGTCTACGAGCAGTACTTC. V is TRBV7-9 and J is TRBJ2-7, with D perhaps matching TRBD2 (6 bases). Germline V lookup: CDR1 SEHNR, CDR2 FQNEAQ (reference sequence). V lost 5 bases, J lost 3 bases, and 23 bases lay in between. The CDR3 is 17 residues long.

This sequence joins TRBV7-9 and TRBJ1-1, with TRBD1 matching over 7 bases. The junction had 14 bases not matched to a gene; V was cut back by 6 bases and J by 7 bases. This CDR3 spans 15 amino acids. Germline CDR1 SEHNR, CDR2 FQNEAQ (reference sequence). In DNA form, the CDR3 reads TGTGCCAGCAGTTCCAATTACAGGGGCCCACGTGAAGCTTTCTTT. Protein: CASSSNYRGPREAFF.

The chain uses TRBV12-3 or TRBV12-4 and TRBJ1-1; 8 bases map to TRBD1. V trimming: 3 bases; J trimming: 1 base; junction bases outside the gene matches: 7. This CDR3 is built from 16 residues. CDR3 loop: CASSFPQGQANTEAFF. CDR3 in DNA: TGTGCCAGCAGTTTTCCCCAGGGACAGGCGAACACTGAAGCTTTCTTT.

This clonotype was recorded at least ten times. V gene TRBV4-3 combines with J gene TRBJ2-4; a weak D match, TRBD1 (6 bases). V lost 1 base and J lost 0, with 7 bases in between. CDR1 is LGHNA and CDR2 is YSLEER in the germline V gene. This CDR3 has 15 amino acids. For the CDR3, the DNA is TGCGCCAGCAGCCAAGTAGGGGGAGCCAAAAACATTCAGTACTTC. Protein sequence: CASSQVGGAKNIQYF.

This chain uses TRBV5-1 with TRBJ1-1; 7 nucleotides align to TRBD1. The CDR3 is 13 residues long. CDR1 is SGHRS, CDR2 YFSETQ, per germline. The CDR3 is CASKAQGGTEAFF. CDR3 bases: TGCGCGTCGAAGGCCCAGGGGGGAACTGAAGCTTTCTTT.

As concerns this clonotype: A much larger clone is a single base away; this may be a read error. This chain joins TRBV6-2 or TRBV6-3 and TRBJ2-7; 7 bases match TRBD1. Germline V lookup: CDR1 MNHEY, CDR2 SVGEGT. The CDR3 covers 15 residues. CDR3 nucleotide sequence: TGTGCCAGCAGCTCTGACAGGGTTCGTCCCTACGAGCGGTACTTC. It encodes CASSSDRVRPYERYF.

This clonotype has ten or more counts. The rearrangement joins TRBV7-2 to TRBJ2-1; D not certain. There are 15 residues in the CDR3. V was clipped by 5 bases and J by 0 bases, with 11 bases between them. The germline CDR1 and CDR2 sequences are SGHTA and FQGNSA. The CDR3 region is CASSPSKSSYNEQFF. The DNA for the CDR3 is TGTGCCAGCAGCCCCAGTAAGAGCTCCTACAATGAGCAGTTCTTC.

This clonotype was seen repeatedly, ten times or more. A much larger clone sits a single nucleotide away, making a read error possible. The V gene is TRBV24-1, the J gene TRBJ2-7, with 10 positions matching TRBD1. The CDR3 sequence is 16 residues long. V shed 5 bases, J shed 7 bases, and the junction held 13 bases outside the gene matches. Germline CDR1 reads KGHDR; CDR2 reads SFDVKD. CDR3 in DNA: TGTGCCACCAGTGGATTTGGACAGGGGGGAGGGAATGAGCAGTACTTC. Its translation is CATSGFGQGGGNEQYF.

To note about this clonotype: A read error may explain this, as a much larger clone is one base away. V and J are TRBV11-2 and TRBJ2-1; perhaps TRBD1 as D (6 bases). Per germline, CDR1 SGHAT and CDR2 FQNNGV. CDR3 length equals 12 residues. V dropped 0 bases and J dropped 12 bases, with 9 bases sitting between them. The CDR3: CASSLETGRQFF. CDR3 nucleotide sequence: TGTGCCAGCAGCTTAGAAACAGGGCGGCAGTTCTTC. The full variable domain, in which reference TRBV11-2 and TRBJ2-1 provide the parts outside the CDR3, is EAGVAQSPRYKIIEKRQSVAFWCNPISGHATLYWYQQILGQGPKLLIQFQNNGVVDDSQLPKDRFSAERLKGVDSTLKIQPAKLEDSAVYLCASSLETGRQFFGPGTRLTVL.

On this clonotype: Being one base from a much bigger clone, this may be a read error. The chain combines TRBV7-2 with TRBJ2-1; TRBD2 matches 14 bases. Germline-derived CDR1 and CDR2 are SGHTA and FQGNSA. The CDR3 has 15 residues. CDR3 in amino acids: CAGSKTSGGAAEQFF. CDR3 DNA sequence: TGTGCCGGCAGCAAGACTAGCGGGGGGGCCGCTGAGCAGTTCTTC.

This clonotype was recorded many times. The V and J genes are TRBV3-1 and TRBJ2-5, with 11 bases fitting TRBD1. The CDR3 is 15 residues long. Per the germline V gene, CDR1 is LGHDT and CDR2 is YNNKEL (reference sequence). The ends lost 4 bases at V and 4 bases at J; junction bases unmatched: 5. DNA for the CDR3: TGTGCCAGCAGCCCCGACGGACAGGGGGCAGAGACCCAGTACTTC. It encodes CASSPDGQGAETQYF.

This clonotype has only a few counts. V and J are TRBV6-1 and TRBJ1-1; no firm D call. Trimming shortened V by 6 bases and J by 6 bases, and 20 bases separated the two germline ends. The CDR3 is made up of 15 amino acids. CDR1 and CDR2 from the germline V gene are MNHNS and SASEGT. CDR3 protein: CASSVRDMPKAEAFF. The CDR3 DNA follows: TGTGCCAGCAGCGTAAGGGATATGCCCAAGGCTGAAGCTTTCTTT.

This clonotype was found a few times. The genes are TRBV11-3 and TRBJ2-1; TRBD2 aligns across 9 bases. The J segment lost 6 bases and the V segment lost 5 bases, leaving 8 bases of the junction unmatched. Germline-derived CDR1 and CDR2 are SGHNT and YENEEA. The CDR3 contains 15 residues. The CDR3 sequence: CASSDIQRGVNEQFF. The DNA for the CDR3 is TGTGCCAGCAGCGATATCCAGCGGGGGGTCAATGAGCAGTTCTTC. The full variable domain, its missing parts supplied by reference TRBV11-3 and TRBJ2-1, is EAGVVQSPRYKIIEKKQPVAFWCNPISGHNTLYWYLQNLGQGPELLIRYENEEAVDDSQLPKDRFSAERLKGVDSTLKIQPAELGDSAVYLCASSDIQRGVNEQFFGPGTRLTVL.

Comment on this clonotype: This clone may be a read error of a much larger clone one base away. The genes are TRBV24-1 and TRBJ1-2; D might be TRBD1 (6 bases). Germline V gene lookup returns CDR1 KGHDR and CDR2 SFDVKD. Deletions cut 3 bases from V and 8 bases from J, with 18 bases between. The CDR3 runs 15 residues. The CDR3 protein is CATSDPLQGRSGYTF. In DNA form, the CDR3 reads TGTGCCACCAGTGATCCTTTACAGGGTCGAAGCGGCTACACCTTC.